What follows are 24 T cell receptor beta chains derived from one specimen sequenced in a study of shared T cell receptors in the human thymus. The method was immunoSEQ multiplex PCR; TCRdb's version includes in-frame clones alone and lacks a portion of them. This table has 720,000 or so clones, roughly 85% appearing once. These same records also appear under a second study, on human thymus T cells.

The specimen sequenced was thymocytes. The receptors come from a girl in the first two years of life with a congenital heart defect.

The V gene is TRBV9, the J gene TRBJ1-1; 9 nucleotides match TRBD1. Germline CDR1 SGDLS, CDR2 YYNGEE. The length of the CDR3 is 14 residues. V lost 4 bases, J lost 3 bases, and 4 bases stayed unmatched. CDR3 amino acids: CASSNRDRDTEAFF. DNA for the CDR3: TGTGCCAGCAGCAACCGGGACAGGGACACTGAAGCTTTCTTT.

The rearrangement uses TRBV2 and TRBJ2-2; 7 bases align to TRBD1. Looked up from germline, CDR1 is SNHLY and CDR2 is FYNNEI. The V segment lost 8 bases and the J segment 2 bases; nucleotides outside the gene matches: 17. The CDR3 has 18 amino acids. The DNA for the CDR3 is TGTGCCAGCCGAGCGGTAGTCTCGGGGACAGTCAACACCGGGGAGCTGTTTTTT. Translation gives CASRAVVSGTVNTGELFF. The full variable domain, in which reference TRBV2 and TRBJ2-2 provide the parts outside the CDR3, is EPEVTQTPSHQVTQMGQEVILRCVPISNHLYFYWYRQILGQKVEFLVSFYNNEISEKSEIFDDQFSVERPDGSNFTLKIRSTKLEDSAMYFCASRAVVSGTVNTGELFFGEGSRLTVL.

The chain has TRBV6-5 and TRBJ1-6, with TRBD1 matching 10 bases. This CDR3 region has 14 residues. The V segment lost 5 bases and the J segment 10 bases; nucleotides outside the gene matches: 5. Germline CDR1 is MNHEY and CDR2 is SVGAGI. CDR3 sequence (DNA): TGTGCCAGCAGTGAAAGGACAGGGGGATCACCCCTCCACTTT. Translation: CASSERTGGSPLHF.

The rearrangement joins TRBV13 to TRBJ1-4; maybe TRBD1 (5 bases). The CDR3 spans 14 residues. V lost 2 bases, J lost 8 bases, and 12 bases lay in between. Germline V CDR1 and CDR2: PRHDT, FYEKMQ (reference sequence). The CDR3 DNA sequence: TGTGCCAGCAGCTTACTCAGGGAAGGAGAAAAACTGTTTTTT. This codes for CASSLLREGEKLFF. Variable domain in full (rest from reference TRBV13 and TRBJ1-4): AAGVIQSPRHLIKEKRETATLKCYPIPRHDTVYWYQQGPGQDPQFLISFYEKMQSDKGSIPDRFSAQQFSDYHSELNMSSLELGDSALYFCASSLLREGEKLFFGSGTQLSVL.

CDR3 bases: TGTGCCAGCTCACCCTCAACTAGTTTTGTCTACGAGCAGTACTTC. Protein product: CASSPSTSFVYEQYF. The chain combines TRBV18 with TRBJ2-7; TRBD2 is a possible D gene (5 bases). The CDR3 consists of 15 residues. Deletions cut 3 bases from V and 3 bases from J, with 15 bases between. Germline lookup yields CDR1 KGHSH and CDR2 LQKENI.

Comments on this clone: Its ends do not fully match the called genes, so a read error is possible. In nucleotides, the CDR3 is TGCAGTGCTAGGAAAGGTGGCAGGTTCCTATTC. It yields the protein CSARKGGRFLF. This chain joins TRBV20-1 and TRBJ1-2; D call uncertain. The CDR3 runs to 11 residues. Germline V lookup: CDR1 DFQATT, CDR2 SNEGSKA (reference sequence).

This clone was seen only once. The CDR3 region has the DNA TGTGCCAGCAGTTCCGGGACAGGGCTCAACACCATATATTTT. As protein: CASSSGTGLNTIYF. The chain joins TRBV6-5 to TRBJ1-3; 9 bases line up with TRBD1. The V segment lost 4 bases and the J segment 7 bases; nucleotides outside the gene matches: 5. CDR1 and CDR2 from the germline V gene are MNHEY and SVGAGI. The CDR3 loop spans 14 amino acids.

V and J are TRBV29-1 and TRBJ2-3; weak D call: TRBD2 (5 bases). With 3 bases removed from V and 1 base from J, the gap between germline ends came to 11 bases. CDR3 length equals 14 residues. Germline-derived CDR1 and CDR2 are SQVTM and ANQGSEA. The CDR3 DNA follows: TGCAGCGTTGATGAGGGAGAGCGCACAGATACGCAGTATTTT. Its translation: CSVDEGERTDTQYF.

This chain joins TRBV5-1 and TRBJ1-1; possible D gene TRBD1, 5 bases. V was cut by 4 bases and J by 3 bases, with 10 bases left in between. Germline V gene sequence: CDR1 SGHRS, CDR2 YFSETQ. CDR3 length equals 13 residues. CDR3 in amino acids: CASSPLRDTEAFF. Written as DNA, the CDR3 is TGCGCCAGCAGCCCCCTCAGGGACACTGAAGCTTTCTTT.

V usage is TRBV12-5 and J usage is TRBJ2-5, with D possibly TRBD2 on 5 matching bases. The germline V gene encodes CDR1 LGHNT and CDR2 FRNRAP. Trimming left V 1 base short and J 5 bases short, with 20 bases between. The CDR3 extends over 17 amino acids. CDR3 bases: TGTGCTAGTGGTTTGGCCCCCTTAGAGGGTGATAAGGAGACCCAGTACTTC. This sequence encodes CASGLAPLEGDKETQYF.

This rearrangement joins TRBV27 to TRBJ1-2; D possibly corresponds to TRBD1 (6 bases). CDR1 is MNHEY and CDR2 is SMNVEV in the germline V gene (reference sequence). The V and J ends lost 3 bases and 8 bases respectively, with 19 bases between them. The CDR3 is 15 residues long. CDR3 in DNA: TGTGCCAGCAGTTTTAACATCGCGGCAGGGGTCGGCTACACCTTC. This encodes CASSFNIAAGVGYTF.

V gene TRBV4-3 combines with J gene TRBJ2-3; TRBD2 agrees at 11 bases. The length of the CDR3 is 20 residues. Germline V CDR1 and CDR2: LGHNA, YSLEER. Unmatched junction bases numbered 18, after V lost 0 bases and J lost 7 bases. DNA for the CDR3: TGCGCCAGCAGCCAAGATCGGTTAGCGGGGGGGCCCGGGGTACGAAATACGCAGTATTTT. Its protein is CASSQDRLAGGPGVRNTQYF.

The J gene is TRBJ2-3, the V gene TRBV6-1; 9 nucleotides line up with TRBD2. The junction had 4 bases not matched to a gene; V was cut back by 1 base and J by 2 bases. Germline-derived CDR1 and CDR2 are MNHNS and SASEGT. The CDR3 spans 16 residues. Here the CDR3 DNA reads TGTGCCAGCAGTGAAGTAGCGGGGGCCCCCACAGATACGCAGTATTTT. The encoded protein is CASSEVAGAPTDTQYF.

The chain is built from TRBV4-3 and TRBJ1-3; TRBD1 is a possible D gene (5 bases). The V gene's germline CDR1 is LGHNA and CDR2 YSLEER. This CDR3 has 17 residues. Trimming took off 2 bases at V and 2 bases at J, with 16 bases between the two ends. CDR3 loop: CASSQRGAGIAGNTIYF. In DNA, the CDR3 is TGCGCCAGCAGCCAAAGAGGGGCGGGAATAGCTGGAAACACCATATATTTT.

Note on this clone: An end of the junction does not agree with germline; a read error may underlie this. V is TRBV7-7 and J is TRBJ2-2; 8 bases line up with TRBD1. This CDR3 comprises 16 residues. Germline CDR1 and CDR2: SSHAT and FNYEAQ (reference sequence). CDR3: CASSLVGGQGTGELFF. The CDR3 region has the DNA TGTGCTAGCAGCTTAGTGGGAGGACAGGGCACCGGGGAGCTGTTTTTT.

The chain uses TRBV6-1 and TRBJ1-2, with a tentative D call TRBD1 (6 bases). Trimming cost V 8 bases and J 4 bases, with 11 bases left between them. Germline CDR1 is MNHNS and CDR2 is SASEGT. The CDR3 spans 12 residues. The CDR3 DNA is TGTGCCAGCCGGGGGGCAGGCTATGGCTACACCTTC. Translated, it gives CASRGAGYGYTF.

This sequence joins TRBV7-4 and TRBJ1-2; tentatively, D is TRBD1 (5 bases). V dropped 5 bases and J dropped 2 bases, with 18 bases sitting between them. The germline gives CDR1 SGHVT, CDR2 SQSDAQ. There are 16 residues in the CDR3. CDR3 in DNA: TGTGCCAGCAGCCAGATCACAGGAATGAGGAACTATGGCTACACCTTC. This translates into CASSQITGMRNYGYTF.

This chain links TRBV7-6 with TRBJ1-2; 7 bases line up with TRBD1. Unmatched junction bases numbered 12, after V lost 5 bases and J lost 0 bases. CDR3 length equals 17 residues. Germline CDR1 SGHVS, CDR2 FNYEAQ. The CDR3 region has the DNA TGTGCCAGCAGCCTCATAGGGACAGCCGGTTCTAACTATGGCTACACCTTC. Residues: CASSLIGTAGSNYGYTF.

The gene calls are TRBV19 and TRBJ2-3, with TRBD1 identical over 11 bases. Germline CDR1 LNHDA, CDR2 SQIVND (reference sequence). V was pared by 6 bases and J by 1 base, with 18 bases of the junction left unmatched. The CDR3 extends over 20 amino acids. The CDR3 region is CASSVGQGARNRSGTDTQYF. The CDR3 nucleotides read TGTGCCAGTAGCGTCGGACAGGGGGCCCGGAATAGAAGCGGCACAGATACGCAGTATTTT. Full variable domain (rest looked up from reference TRBV19 and TRBJ2-3): DGGITQSPKYLFRKEGQNVTLSCEQNLNHDAMYWYRQDPGQGLRLIYYSQIVNDFQKGDIAEGYSVSREKKESFPLTVTSAQKNPTAFYLCASSVGQGARNRSGTDTQYFGPGTRLTVL.

The rearrangement joins TRBV19 to TRBJ1-3; 9 nucleotides align to TRBD1. Trimming cost V 8 bases and J 3 bases; bases outside gene matches: 5. CDR3 length: 14 amino acids. CDR1 and CDR2 from the germline V gene are LNHDA and SQIVND (reference sequence). This CDR3 is CASLTGGLGNTIYF. For the CDR3, the DNA is TGTGCCAGTCTAACAGGGGGCCTTGGAAACACCATATATTTT.

The chain has TRBV14 and TRBJ2-4, with D tentatively TRBD2 (5 bases). The CDR3 spans 16 residues. Trimming stripped 2 bases from V and 4 bases from J, with 15 bases between. Per the germline V gene, CDR1 is SGHDN and CDR2 is FVKESK. In DNA form, the CDR3 reads TGTGCCAGCAGCCAAAGACCGGGGAGCTCGAAAAACATTCAGTACTTC. This sequence encodes CASSQRPGSSKNIQYF.

A note on this clone: The junction does not match germline at one end; this may be a read error. CDR3 bases: TGTGCTAGCAGCCCGATCGGGGGCGAAACAGGGGACAATGAGCAGTTCTTC. Protein: CASSPIGGETGDNEQFF. The chain combines TRBV7-7 with TRBJ2-1; D possibly corresponds to TRBD1 (7 bases). This CDR3 comprises 17 residues. Germline CDR1 is SSHAT and CDR2 is FNYEAQ (reference sequence).

The chain combines TRBV7-8 with TRBJ2-5, with 12 bases aligning to TRBD2. The V segment lost 2 bases and the J segment 2 bases; nucleotides outside the gene matches: 3. The CDR3 covers 16 residues. Per germline, CDR1 SGHVS and CDR2 FQNEAQ. The CDR3 DNA sequence: TGTGCCAGCAGCTTAAGGCTAGCGGGGGGGCAAGAGACCCAGTACTTC. Translating gives CASSLRLAGGQETQYF.

V and J are TRBV10-3 and TRBJ2-5; 11 bases map to TRBD1. V dropped 7 bases and J dropped 4; count of bases not matched to a gene: 2. Germline V gives CDR1 ENHRY, CDR2 SYGVKD. There are 13 residues in the CDR3. The CDR3 coding sequence is TGTGCCATCAAAGGGACAGGGGGAGAGACCCAGTACTTC. Translation gives CAIKGTGGETQYF.